Listed below are T cell receptor beta chains from one sample, sequenced in a study of T cells in Graves' hyperthyroidism and ophthalmopathy. TCRdb reprocessed the multiplex PCR reads via MiXCR and lists one record per CDR3 protein. Of fewer than 700,000 distinct CDR3 sequences listed, about 16% are singletons. The source material was blood. These TCRs come from a woman younger than 45 with Graves' hyperthyroidism. CDR3s include the opening cysteine and the closing phenylalanine or tryptophan. The order of the fields is CDR3 protein, CDR3 DNA, clone size, J gene, D gene, V gene. The D gene is left open where the match is weak. Clone sizes are given selectively: once, few, many, or a class where the clone is expanded.

CASSPDGIPEAFF,TGCGCCAGCAGCCCGGACGGTATACCTGAAGCTTTCTTT,many,TRBJ1-1,NA,TRBV5-1
CASRREAGETQYF,TGTGCCAGCCGACGGGAGGCGGGGGAGACCCAGTACTTC,many,TRBJ2-5,TRBD2,TRBV2
CASSSSSGRVSEQFF,TGTGCCAGCAGCTCGTCTAGCGGGAGGGTGAGTGAGCAGTTCTTC,many,TRBJ2-1,TRBD2,TRBV7-2
CASRRISGNLREQYF,TGTGCCAGCAGGCGCATCTCTGGGAATCTTCGCGAGCAGTACTTC,NA,TRBJ2-7,NA,TRBV5-5
CATSRDHSTGELFF,TGTGCCACCAGCAGAGATCACTCCACCGGGGAGCTGTTTTTT,NA,TRBJ2-2,NA,TRBV15
CASGEGSGYGYTF,TGTGCCAGCGGAGAGGGGTCGGGTTATGGCTACACCTTC,few,TRBJ1-2,NA,TRBV11-2
CASSLGLANYEQYF,TGTGCCAGCAGCTTAGGACTAGCCAACTACGAGCAGTACTTC,many,TRBJ2-7,TRBD2,TRBV7-2
CASSGQGVDTIYF,TGTGCCAGCAGCGGACAGGGGGTCGACACCATATATTTT,NA,TRBJ1-3,TRBD1,TRBV27
CASSLGAPDGDTQYF,TGCGCCAGCAGCTTGGGGGCCCCCGACGGAGATACGCAGTATTTT,NA,TRBJ2-3,NA,TRBV5-1
CASSEGPSGSQETQYF,TGCGCCAGCAGCGAAGGGCCAAGCGGGAGTCAAGAGACCCAGTACTTC,NA,TRBJ2-5,TRBD2,TRBV5-1
CASTHRTSGSTDTQYF,TGTGCCAGCACCCATAGGACTAGCGGGAGCACAGATACGCAGTATTTT,few,TRBJ2-3,TRBD2,TRBV6-1
CASSDSTLAGFGKDTQYF,TGCGCCAGCAGTGACTCCACACTAGCGGGATTTGGTAAAGATACGCAGTATTTT,NA,TRBJ2-3,TRBD2,TRBV10-1
CATSDHRGPEGYTF,TGTGCCACCAGTGACCACAGGGGCCCGGAGGGCTACACCTTC,many,TRBJ1-2,TRBD1,TRBV24-1
CAGSPGEVNEQFF,TGTGCCGGCAGCCCCGGGGAGGTCAATGAGCAGTTCTTC,NA,TRBJ2-1,NA,TRBV3-1
CASSLAPMGAQGGELFF,TGCGCCAGCAGCTTGGCCCCTATGGGGGCGCAAGGCGGGGAGCTGTTTTTT,many,TRBJ2-2,NA,TRBV5-1
CASSLGNRGSYEQYF,TGTGCCAGCAGCTTGGGGAACAGGGGCTCCTACGAGCAGTACTTC,many,TRBJ2-7,TRBD1,TRBV5-6
CASSQDLVNTEAFF,TGCGCCAGCAGCCAAGATTTGGTGAACACTGAAGCTTTCTTT,NA,TRBJ1-1,NA,TRBV4-1
CASSQDYLEAFF,TGTGCCAGCAGCCAAGATTACCTGGAGGCTTTCTTT,NA,TRBJ1-1,NA,TRBV3-1
CASSQSRGLSEAFF,TGTGCCAGCAGCCAGAGCAGGGGACTCTCTGAAGCTTTCTTT,many,TRBJ1-1,NA,TRBV12-3/TRBV12-4